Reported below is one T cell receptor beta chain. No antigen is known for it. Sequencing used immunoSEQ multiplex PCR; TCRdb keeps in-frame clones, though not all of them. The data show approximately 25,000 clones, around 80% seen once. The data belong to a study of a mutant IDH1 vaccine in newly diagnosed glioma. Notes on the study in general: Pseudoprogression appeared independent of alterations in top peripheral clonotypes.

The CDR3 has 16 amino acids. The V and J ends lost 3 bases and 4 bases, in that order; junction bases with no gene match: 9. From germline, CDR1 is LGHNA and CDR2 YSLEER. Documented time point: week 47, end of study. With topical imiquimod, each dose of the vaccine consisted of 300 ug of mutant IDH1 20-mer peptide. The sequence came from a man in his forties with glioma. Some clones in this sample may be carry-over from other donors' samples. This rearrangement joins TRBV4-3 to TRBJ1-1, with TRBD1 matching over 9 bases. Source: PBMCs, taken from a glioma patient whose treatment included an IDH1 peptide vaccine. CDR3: CASSHSRTGVITEAFF. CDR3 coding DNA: TGCGCCAGCAGCCATTCCAGGACAGGGGTTATCACTGAAGCTTTCTTT.